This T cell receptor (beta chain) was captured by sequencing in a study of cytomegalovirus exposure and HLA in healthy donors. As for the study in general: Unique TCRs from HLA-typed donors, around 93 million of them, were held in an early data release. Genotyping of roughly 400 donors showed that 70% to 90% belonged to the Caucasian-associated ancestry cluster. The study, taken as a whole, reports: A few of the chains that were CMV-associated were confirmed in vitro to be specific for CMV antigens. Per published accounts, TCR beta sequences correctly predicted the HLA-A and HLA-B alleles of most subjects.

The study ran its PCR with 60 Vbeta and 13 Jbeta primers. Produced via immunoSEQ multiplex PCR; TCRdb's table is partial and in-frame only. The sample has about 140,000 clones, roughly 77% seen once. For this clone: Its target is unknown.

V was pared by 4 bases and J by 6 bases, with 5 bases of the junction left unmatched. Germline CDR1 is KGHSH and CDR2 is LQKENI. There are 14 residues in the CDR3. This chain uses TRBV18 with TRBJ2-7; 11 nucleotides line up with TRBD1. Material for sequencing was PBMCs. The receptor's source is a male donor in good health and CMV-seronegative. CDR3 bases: TGTGCCAGCTCACGCAGGACAGGGGGCGGCGAGCAGTACTTC. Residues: CASSRRTGGGEQYF.